The 24 T cell receptor beta chains given below trace back to one sample, sequenced in a study of T-cell memory formation after mild COVID-19. TCRdb re-analysed the 5' RACE reads in MiXCR, keeping a single row per CDR3 protein. The sample contains 380,000 or so distinct CDR3 sequences, around 14% of which appear only once. The sequenced sample was PBMCs or a T cell subset sorted from them (not recorded which). The receptors here all came from a man between 18 and 35 years old who had mild COVID-19 (a few samples of this study predate the infection). Cell type and time point are not known.

This clonotype appeared a few times. This chain links TRBV4-1 with TRBJ1-2; no definite D call. V shed 7 bases and J shed 4 bases, with 16 bases lying between them. CDR1 and CDR2 from the germline V gene are MGHRA and YSYEKL. This CDR3 has 14 amino acids. CDR3 loop: CASTPVDTPYGYTF. For the CDR3, the DNA is TGCGCCAGCACCCCCGTAGACACACCCTATGGCTACACCTTC.

This clonotype was recorded a few times. Written as DNA, the CDR3 is TGTGCCAGCAGTTTAGTGGAAGGCTATGGCTACACCTTC. Translating it yields CASSLVEGYGYTF. V gene TRBV12-3 or TRBV12-4 combines with J gene TRBJ1-2; D is uncertain. The CDR3 runs 13 residues. Trimming left V 1 base short and J 4 bases short, with 7 bases between.

This clonotype was seen ten or more times. The J gene is TRBJ2-5, the V gene TRBV28; D possibly corresponds to TRBD1 (6 bases). Germline CDR1 is MDHEN and CDR2 is SYDVKM. V was clipped by 1 base and J by 5 bases, with 23 bases between them. The CDR3 is 18 amino acids. CDR3 residues: CASSLFQFTGTKSETQYF. DNA for the CDR3: TGTGCCAGCAGTTTATTCCAGTTTACCGGGACAAAGAGCGAGACCCAGTACTTC.

This clonotype was observed a handful of times. V usage is TRBV4-1 and J usage is TRBJ1-5; 8 positions match TRBD1. Trimming removed 0 bases from V and 4 bases from J; junction bases left unmatched: 5. Germline assignment: CDR1 MGHRA and CDR2 YSYEKL. This CDR3 spans 16 amino acids. CDR3 bases: TGCGCCAGCAGCCAAGAACAGGGGGGGAGTAATCAGCCCCAGCATTTT. The encoded protein is CASSQEQGGSNQPQHF.

This clonotype was observed many times. The CDR3 DNA reads TGCAGTGCTCCCGGTGGGATCAACAGCGCTGAAGAGACCCAGTACTTC. Its protein is CSAPGGINSAEETQYF. The chain couples TRBV20-1 to TRBJ2-5; D unresolved. Between the trimmed V and J ends, which lost 5 bases and 3 bases, there was a span of 22 bases. The CDR3 extends over 16 amino acids. CDR1 is DFQATT, CDR2 SNEGSKA, per germline (reference sequence).

In this sample, this clonotype turned up many times. The rearrangement uses TRBV5-1 and TRBJ2-5; TRBD2 matches 7 bases. Germline assignment: CDR1 SGHRS and CDR2 YFSETQ. V lost 4 bases and J lost 3; bases outside the gene matches: 3. This CDR3 is built from 13 residues. The CDR3 DNA reads TGCGCCAGCAGCGTTCGGGGGGAAGAGACCCAGTACTTC. It yields the protein CASSVRGEETQYF.

This clonotype was seen at least ten times. The V and J genes are TRBV5-5 and TRBJ1-5, with 7 bases identical to TRBD1. CDR3 size: 15 residues. The V gene end was trimmed by 1 base and the J gene end by 7 bases; junction bases not matched to a gene: 8. CDR1 and CDR2 (germline): SGHKS, YYEKEE (reference sequence). CDR3 sequence reads: CASSLRGNRGQPQHF. CDR3 nucleotides: TGTGCCAGCAGCTTGAGGGGGAACAGGGGACAGCCCCAGCATTTT.

This clonotype was seen more than once but under ten times. This chain connects TRBV9 to TRBJ2-5; D call uncertain. The CDR3 runs to 14 residues. Trimming took 0 bases from V and 5 from J, leaving 11 bases between them. Germline assignment: CDR1 SGDLS and CDR2 YYNGEE. CDR3 bases: TGTGCCAGCAGCGTAGGTTTCGTTTGGGAGACCCAGTACTTC. Translation gives CASSVGFVWETQYF.

The J gene is TRBJ1-2, the V gene TRBV3-1; TRBD1 aligns across 7 bases. Germline values: CDR1 LGHDT, CDR2 YNNKEL (reference sequence). The CDR3 has 15 residues. Trimming took 2 bases from V and 8 from J; bases not matched to a gene: 11. The CDR3: CASSQRGTEGKGYTF. The DNA of the CDR3 is TGTGCCAGCAGCCAAAGAGGGACAGAAGGAAAAGGCTACACCTTC.

The table lists this clonotype with a few counts. For the CDR3, the DNA is TGTGCCAGCAGCTCGTACCAAGATACGCAGTATTTT. It specifies CASSSYQDTQYF. The chain joins TRBV7-9 to TRBJ2-3; D is ambiguous. The CDR3 loop spans 12 amino acids. Germline loops: CDR1 SEHNR, CDR2 FQNEAQ (reference sequence). V was cut by 4 bases and J by 5 bases, with 7 bases left in between.

This clonotype was seen many times. The chain combines TRBV4-2 with TRBJ2-3; 10 bases align to TRBD2. The CDR3 spans 16 residues. Germline values: CDR1 LGHNA, CDR2 YNFKEQ. The ends lost 5 bases at V and 1 base at J; junction bases unmatched: 6. The CDR3 protein is CASSERLAGGTDTQYF. Written as DNA, the CDR3 is TGTGCCAGCAGCGAGAGGCTAGCGGGGGGCACAGATACGCAGTATTTT.

The rearrangement joins TRBV6-6 to TRBJ1-3; possibly TRBD1 for D (6 bases). The germline CDR1 and CDR2 sequences are MNHNY and SVGAGI (reference sequence). The ends were cut back, 0 bases at V and 4 bases at J, with 13 bases in the middle. CDR3 length: 16 residues. CDR3 sequence: CASSYSRQVSGNTIYF. In nucleotides, the CDR3 is TGTGCCAGCAGTTACTCCCGACAGGTATCGGGAAACACCATATATTTT.

This clonotype rates as medium-sized. This chain connects TRBV7-3 to TRBJ2-1; 11 bases align to TRBD1. Looked up from germline, CDR1 is SGHTA and CDR2 is FQGTGA. The J segment lost 3 bases and the V segment lost 5 bases, leaving 3 bases of the junction unmatched. The CDR3 contains 15 residues. The CDR3, as DNA: TGTGCCAGCAGCCCCGGGACAGGGGGCTACAATGAGCAGTTCTTC. Its protein product is CASSPGTGGYNEQFF.

This chain uses TRBV12-3 or TRBV12-4 with TRBJ1-4; perhaps TRBD1 as D (5 bases). CDR3 length: 12 residues. The V and J ends lost 7 bases and 8 bases respectively, with 11 bases between them. CDR3: CASNQWGEKLFF. DNA of the CDR3: TGTGCCAGCAACCAATGGGGGGAAAAACTGTTTTTT.

The chain uses TRBV28 and TRBJ1-5; unclear D gene. The CDR3 is 18 residues long. Looked up from germline, CDR1 is MDHEN and CDR2 is SYDVKM. Trimming took off 7 bases at V and 0 bases at J, with 22 bases between the two ends. The CDR3 loop reads CASTAFPIGVYSNQPQHF. CDR3 DNA sequence: TGTGCCAGCACCGCCTTTCCAATCGGGGTTTATAGCAATCAGCCCCAGCATTTT.

This clonotype has more than one count but fewer than ten. This chain connects TRBV7-2 to TRBJ2-5; 11 bases line up with TRBD2. Germline CDR1 SGHTA, CDR2 FQGNSA. The CDR3 spans 15 residues. V was clipped by 6 bases and J by 5 bases; unmatched bases: 8. In DNA, the CDR3 is TGTGCCAGCAGTCCCAGGACTAGCGGGTTTGAGACCCAGTACTTC. This gives the protein CASSPRTSGFETQYF.

This clonotype was recorded at least ten times. The chain carries TRBV5-6 and TRBJ2-3; the D is unclear. V lost 3 bases, J lost 8 bases, and 10 bases lay in between. Looked up from germline, CDR1 is SGHDT and CDR2 is YYEEEE. The CDR3 runs to 12 residues. Here the CDR3 reads CASSSVTGTQYF. CDR3 DNA: TGTGCCAGCAGCTCGGTTACGGGTACGCAGTATTTT.

This clonotype was observed a few times. This chain links TRBV27 with TRBJ1-6, with 8 bases matching TRBD1. The CDR3 length is 14 residues. V trimming: 3 bases; J trimming: 10 bases; junction bases outside the gene matches: 5. Germline V gives CDR1 MNHEY, CDR2 SMNVEV (reference sequence). The CDR3 loop is CASSFRGRGSPLHF. The CDR3 nucleotides read TGTGCCAGCAGTTTCAGGGGGCGTGGATCACCCCTCCACTTT.

This chain links TRBV11-1 with TRBJ2-5; 13 positions agree with TRBD2. The CDR3 totals 17 residues. Germline V gives CDR1 SGHAT, CDR2 FQDESV (reference sequence). V lost 8 bases to trimming and J lost 4 bases; unmatched junction nucleotides: 13. CDR3 residues: CASAPLSGLAGRETQYF. The CDR3 bases are TGTGCCAGCGCACCTCTATCGGGACTAGCGGGGAGAGAGACCCAGTACTTC.

This clonotype was observed at least ten times. This chain joins TRBV5-1 and TRBJ2-5; D gene ambiguous. Germline CDR1 is SGHRS and CDR2 is YFSETQ. V lost 1 base and J lost 4, with 5 bases in between. The CDR3 consists of 12 residues. CDR3 in DNA: TGCGCCAGCAGCTTGAACAGAGAGACCCAGTACTTC. It specifies CASSLNRETQYF. The full variable domain, its missing parts supplied by reference TRBV5-1 and TRBJ2-5, is KAGVTQTPRYLIKTRGQQVTLSCSPISGHRSVSWYQQTPGQGLQFLFEYFSETQRNKGNFPGRFSGRQFSNSRSEMNVSTLELGDSALYLCASSLNRETQYFGPGTRLLVL.

V usage is TRBV12-3 or TRBV12-4 and J usage is TRBJ2-3; TRBD2 aligns across 11 bases. The CDR3 runs to 14 residues. V shed 9 bases and J 6 bases; nucleotides not matched to a gene: 8. The CDR3 region is CASTGTSGGDTQYF. CDR3 nucleotides: TGTGCCAGTACCGGGACTAGCGGAGGTGATACGCAGTATTTT.

The CDR3 DNA reads as TGTGCCAGCAGCCCCTTTGGGGTACGGGACACCGGGGAGCTGTTTTTT. As protein: CASSPFGVRDTGELFF. The chain employs TRBV7-9 and TRBJ2-2, with D uncertain. Deletions cut 5 bases from V and 3 bases from J, with 16 bases between. CDR1 and CDR2 (germline): SEHNR, FQNEAQ (reference sequence). CDR3 length: 16 residues.

This clonotype has only a few counts. The rearrangement links TRBV4-2 to TRBJ2-3; 10 nucleotides line up with TRBD1. Trimming cost V 1 base and J 2 bases; bases outside gene matches: 3. The CDR3 loop spans 16 amino acids. Germline V CDR1 and CDR2: LGHNA, YNFKEQ. The CDR3 loop is CASSQGTGGPTDTQYF. The CDR3 DNA sequence: TGTGCCAGCAGCCAAGGGACAGGGGGTCCCACAGATACGCAGTATTTT.

This chain connects TRBV6-5 to TRBJ2-6; no clear D. Germline lookup yields CDR1 MNHEY and CDR2 SVGAGI. The CDR3 has 15 residues. V lost 8 bases to trimming and J lost 8 bases, with 19 bases between them. CDR3 in amino acids: CASSISISMSNVLTF. The CDR3 DNA follows: TGTGCCAGCTCAATTTCAATTAGTATGTCCAACGTCCTGACTTTC.